A selection of T cell receptor beta chains follows, all from one sample in a study of T cells after posttransplantation cyclophosphamide. Repertoires were generated with immunoSEQ multiplex PCR, while TCRdb's copy carries only in-frame clones and drops some. The table has about 42,000 clones, around 90% seen once; the top ten hold about 2.5%. Specimen: PBMCs, collected less than 70 days after allogeneic stem cell transplant with posttransplant cyclophosphamide. The receptors were gathered from a male patient between 60 and 69 years old who received an allogeneic stem cell transplant from a related donor and was CMV-positive. Some T cells may be provided by the graft donor. The CDR3 runs from the conserved cysteine through the conserved F or W. Fields, in order: CDR3 DNA, CDR3 protein, CDR3 length, D gene, clone size, V gene, J gene. D genes are given only for firm matches. For some rows the clone size is stated as once, few or many, or as a class when expanded; others skip it.

CDR3 DNA: TGCGCCAGCAGCTTAGCGGGGGGCACAGATACGCAGTATTTT; CDR3 protein: CASSLAGGTDTQYF; CDR3 length: 14; D gene: TRBD2; clone size: .; V gene: TRBV5-1; J gene: TRBJ2-3
CDR3 DNA: TGTGCCAGCAGTTTCGGATACAGGGGGATGAACACTGAAGCTTTCTTT; CDR3 protein: CASSFGYRGMNTEAFF; CDR3 length: 16; D gene: TRBD1; clone size: .; V gene: TRBV27; J gene: TRBJ1-1
CDR3 DNA: TGTGCCATCAGTGATTTCGGGGGGCAGACTGAAGCTTTCTTT; CDR3 protein: CAISDFGGQTEAFF; CDR3 length: 14; D gene: .; clone size: .; V gene: TRBV10-3; J gene: TRBJ1-1
CDR3 DNA: .; CDR3 protein: CASTSVGNQPQHF; CDR3 length: 13; D gene: .; clone size: .; V gene: TRBV19; J gene: TRBJ1-5
CDR3 DNA: TGTGCCAGCAGCTCCCAAGGAGGGATCTACAATCAGCCCCAGCATTTT; CDR3 protein: CASSSQGGIYNQPQHF; CDR3 length: 16; D gene: .; clone size: .; V gene: TRBV7-2; J gene: TRBJ1-5
CDR3 DNA: TGTGCCAGCAGTGAAGCACGGGGTTCTGGGCCCCAGCATTTT; CDR3 protein: CASSEARGSGPQHF; CDR3 length: 14; D gene: .; clone size: once; V gene: TRBV6-1; J gene: TRBJ1-5
CDR3 DNA: TGTGCCAGCAGCTTGGATAGAGAGGGTAGTGTCTATGGCTACACCTTC; CDR3 protein: CASSLDREGSVYGYTF; CDR3 length: 16; D gene: .; clone size: once; V gene: TRBV5-6; J gene: TRBJ1-2
CDR3 DNA: TGTGCCAGCAGTAGCGGGGGGGTAGCCAAAAACATTCAGTACTTC; CDR3 protein: CASSSGGVAKNIQYF; CDR3 length: 15; D gene: TRBD2; clone size: .; V gene: TRBV6-5; J gene: TRBJ2-4
CDR3 DNA: TGTGCCAGCAGCTTGCTCGCGGAGCGCACTTATGGCTACACCTTC; CDR3 protein: CASSLLAERTYGYTF; CDR3 length: 15; D gene: .; clone size: .; V gene: TRBV5-6; J gene: TRBJ1-2
CDR3 DNA: TGTGCCAGCAGGCCGGGACAGGGGGGTACTGAAGCTTTCTTT; CDR3 protein: CASRPGQGGTEAFF; CDR3 length: 14; D gene: TRBD1; clone size: .; V gene: TRBV6-1; J gene: TRBJ1-1
CDR3 DNA: TGTGCCATCAGTGAGTCTTTGGTAGGAGATTTTGACACCGGGGAGCTGTTTTTT; CDR3 protein: CAISESLVGDFDTGELFF; CDR3 length: 18; D gene: .; clone size: .; V gene: TRBV10-3; J gene: TRBJ2-2
CDR3 DNA: TGCGCCAGCAGCCCTCAGGAGGGGGCGGGAGAGACCCAGTACTTC; CDR3 protein: CASSPQEGAGETQYF; CDR3 length: 15; D gene: .; clone size: once; V gene: TRBV4-1; J gene: TRBJ2-5